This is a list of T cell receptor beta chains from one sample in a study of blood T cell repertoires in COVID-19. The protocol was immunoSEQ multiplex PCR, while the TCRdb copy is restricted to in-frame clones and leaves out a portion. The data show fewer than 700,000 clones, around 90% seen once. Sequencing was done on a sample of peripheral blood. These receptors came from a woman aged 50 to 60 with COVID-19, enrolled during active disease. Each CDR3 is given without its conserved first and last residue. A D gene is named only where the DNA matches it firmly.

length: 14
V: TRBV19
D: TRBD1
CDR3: ASSIGTGGNYNEQF

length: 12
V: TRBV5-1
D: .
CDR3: ASSPSPGDYGYT

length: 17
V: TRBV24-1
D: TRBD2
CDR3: ATSDSSPAGGLTGDEQF

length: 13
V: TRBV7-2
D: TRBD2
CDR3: ASSLDTGGSDTQY

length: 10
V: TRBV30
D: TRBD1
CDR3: AWSVRQGGYT

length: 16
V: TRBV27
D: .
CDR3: ASSPINHREGTNYGYT

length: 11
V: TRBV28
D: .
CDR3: ASTLRGSLAAF

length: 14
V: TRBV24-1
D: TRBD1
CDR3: ATSDLLTGKVYEQY

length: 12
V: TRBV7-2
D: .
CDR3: ASSFSGGQETQY

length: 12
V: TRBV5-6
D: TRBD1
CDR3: ASSHTGANTEAF

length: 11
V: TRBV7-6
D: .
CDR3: ASSLTIQGEQF

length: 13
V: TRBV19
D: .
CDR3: ASSMVDRRNSPLH

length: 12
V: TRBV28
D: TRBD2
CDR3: ASSYAGGQYEQY

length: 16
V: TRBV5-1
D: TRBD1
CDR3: ASSRSGTGGASTDTQY

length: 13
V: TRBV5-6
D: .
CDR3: ASSAPSVYTGELF

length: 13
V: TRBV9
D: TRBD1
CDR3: ASSVRGTEGPEAF

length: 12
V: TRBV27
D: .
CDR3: ASRPGGTNTEAF

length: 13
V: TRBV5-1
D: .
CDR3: ASSLGPGGDQPQH

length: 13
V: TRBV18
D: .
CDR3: ASSPVDRDNSPLH

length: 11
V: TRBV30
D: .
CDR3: AWTEFPGTEAF

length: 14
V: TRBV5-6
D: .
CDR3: ASSLATGREDQPQH

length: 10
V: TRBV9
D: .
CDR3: ASSVRTGELF

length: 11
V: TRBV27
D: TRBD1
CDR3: ASRKTGGYEQY

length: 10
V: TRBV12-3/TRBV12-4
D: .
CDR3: ASSSGGDEQF

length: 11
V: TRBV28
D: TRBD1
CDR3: ASTQGRGGELF

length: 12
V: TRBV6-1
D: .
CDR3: ASSDEQGSYEQY

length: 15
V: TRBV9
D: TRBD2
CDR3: ASSVVAGGISTGELF

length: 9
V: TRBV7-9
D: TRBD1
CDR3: ASQRQGEAF

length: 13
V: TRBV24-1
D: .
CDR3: ATSDPRQHGQPQH

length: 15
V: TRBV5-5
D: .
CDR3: ASSHIPGYTSNQPQH

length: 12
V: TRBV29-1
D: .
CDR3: SVERKGGTYEQY

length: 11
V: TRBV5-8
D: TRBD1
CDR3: ASSRTGREGYT

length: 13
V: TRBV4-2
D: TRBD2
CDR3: ASSQAGGQYNEQF

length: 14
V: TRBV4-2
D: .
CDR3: ASSQRTANSDPWQY

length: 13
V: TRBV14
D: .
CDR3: ASSQVSGGAQPQH

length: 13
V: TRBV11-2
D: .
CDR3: ASSLSTGEGNTIY

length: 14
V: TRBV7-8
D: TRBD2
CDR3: ASSSAGTSGGDTQY

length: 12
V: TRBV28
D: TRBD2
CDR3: ASSSSGNTGELF

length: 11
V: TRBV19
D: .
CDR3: ASSWRGNTEAF

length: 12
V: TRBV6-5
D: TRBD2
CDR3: ASSYLAGVETQY

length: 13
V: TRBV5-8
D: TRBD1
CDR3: ASSLAGGLNEKLF

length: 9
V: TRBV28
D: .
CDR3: ASTITDTQY

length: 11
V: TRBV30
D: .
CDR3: AWSLRVDTEAF

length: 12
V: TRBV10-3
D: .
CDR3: AISEPRRPYEQF

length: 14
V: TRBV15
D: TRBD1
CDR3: ATSGGQGATNEKLF

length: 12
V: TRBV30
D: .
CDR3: AWTLGGAGSPLH

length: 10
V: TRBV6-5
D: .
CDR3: ASRDWTYGYT

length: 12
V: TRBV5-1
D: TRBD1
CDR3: ASSRDRGSTEAF

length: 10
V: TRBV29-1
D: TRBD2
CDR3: SALAGGNEQF

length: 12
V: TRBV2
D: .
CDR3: ASSEILSGNTIY

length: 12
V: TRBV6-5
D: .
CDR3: ASSYLRGEIGYT

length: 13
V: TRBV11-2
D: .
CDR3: ASSFMGSSYNEQF

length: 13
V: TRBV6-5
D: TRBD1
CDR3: ASRRGQEISYEQY